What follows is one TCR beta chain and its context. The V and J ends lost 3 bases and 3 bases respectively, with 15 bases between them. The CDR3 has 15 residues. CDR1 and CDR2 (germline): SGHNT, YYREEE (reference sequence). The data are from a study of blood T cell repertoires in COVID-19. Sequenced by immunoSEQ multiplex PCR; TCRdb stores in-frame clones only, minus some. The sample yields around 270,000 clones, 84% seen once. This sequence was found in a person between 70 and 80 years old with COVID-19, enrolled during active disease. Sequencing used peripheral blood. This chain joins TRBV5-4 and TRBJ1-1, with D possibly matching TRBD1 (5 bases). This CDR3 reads CASSYRWGGDTEAFF. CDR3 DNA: TGTGCCAGCAGCTACAGGTGGGGGGGGGACACTGAAGCTTTCTTT.